The T cell receptor (beta chain) under discussion was sequenced for a study of cytomegalovirus exposure and HLA in healthy donors. In the study overall: T cells numbering about 200 million yielded fewer than 140 million unique TCR beta sequences in an earlier analysis.

General study findings and limits: Productive status was seen about 87% or about 30% of the time for most TCR beta V segments in an earlier analysis.

Notes on this clone: What it binds is not known.

The PCR made use of 60 Vbeta and 13 Jbeta primers. Produced via immunoSEQ multiplex PCR; TCRdb's table is partial and in-frame only. In the table there are 150,000 to 200,000 clones, 80% of which are singletons. CDR3 length equals 16 residues. V was pared by 4 bases and J by 2 bases, with 9 bases of the junction left unmatched. The V gene's germline CDR1 is SGHVS and CDR2 FQNEAQ. This receptor was identified in a woman aged 40-49 years in good health and CMV-seronegative. The specimen was PBMCs. The genes are TRBV7-8 and TRBJ1-1; 8 positions match TRBD1. In nucleotides, the CDR3 is TGTGCCAGCAGCTCGAGGGGGGGACAGGAAAACACTGAAGCTTTCTTT. Its translation: CASSSRGGQENTEAFF.